The present T cell receptor beta chain was sequenced within a study of human T cells and chemical hapten exposure. Study details: Upper-back patch tests with 0.01% DPC were read at 6 days. Patients, largely female, had alopecia areata, totalis or universalis.

CDR3 length equals 11 residues. Germline V lookup: CDR1 DFQATT, CDR2 SNEGSKA (reference sequence). Trimming removed 6 bases from V and 12 bases from J, with 15 bases in between. Time point given: patch test 3, about 24 weeks after DPC sensitization. Indicated treatment: therapeutic diphenylcyclopropenone sensitization with weekly scalp DPC. During construction of the library, unique molecular identifiers were attached to individual cDNA molecules for quantitative, reproducible TCR counting. MiXCR was run by TCRdb on the RACE reads, yielding one entry per CDR3 protein. The table includes 90,000 to 140,000 distinct CDR3 sequences, 30% to 35% detected once.

The rearrangement joins TRBV20-1 to TRBJ2-1; tentative D call: TRBD2 (6 bases). The input for sequencing was whole blood, taken in connection with sensitization to the hapten diphenylcyclopropenone (DPC). This sequence was found in a man between 40 and 49 years old with alopecia areata. Some clones in this sample may be carry-over from other donors' samples. CDR3 sequence reads: CSALELAGQFF. In DNA, the CDR3 is TGCAGTGCCCTGGAACTAGCAGGGCAGTTCTTC.